The clone carrying this TCR beta chain has only a few counts. Methods used by the authors: Estimation of nucleated cell counts relied on the amplification of reference gene primers. Clones were sequenced by immunoSEQ multiplex PCR, and TCRdb holds only the in-frame ones, with some missing. That table is the source of V, J and clone size, and D and trimming were worked out from the DNA. The table shows around 170,000 clones, with 74% occurring only once. The sample originates from a study of blood T cell repertoires in COVID-19. Trimming took off 4 bases at V and 7 bases at J, with 11 bases between the two ends. Germline CDR1 SGDLS, CDR2 YYNGEE. This CDR3 is 13 amino acids long.

The chain joins TRBV9 to TRBJ2-2, with no clear D. Sequenced input: peripheral blood. This clonotype originated in a woman older than 75 with acute or convalescent COVID-19. Here the CDR3 DNA reads TGTGCCAGCAGCCCCGGCCTAGTCGGGGAGCTGTTTTTT. Its protein is CASSPGLVGELFF.